The clone carrying this T cell receptor (beta chain) has a count of ten or more. TCRdb reanalysed the 5' RACE reads using MiXCR and keeps one entry per CDR3 protein. The table shows tens of thousands of distinct CDR3 sequences, with roughly 17% occurring only once. This sample was taken from a study of T cells of healthy individuals. This receptor was taken from a human donor in good health.

CDR3 in amino acids: CASSERALGKAFF. Here the CDR3 DNA reads TGTGCCAGCAGTGAAAGGGCATTGGGGAAAGCTTTCTTT. V is TRBV2 and J is TRBJ1-1; D is uncertain. This CDR3 region has 13 residues. V lost 2 bases and J lost 9, with 13 bases in between. Germline CDR1 SNHLY, CDR2 FYNNEI.